This TCR beta chain was profiled in a study of cytomegalovirus exposure and HLA in healthy donors. Germline CDR1 SGHAT, CDR2 FQNNGV. The CDR3 is made up of 17 amino acids. With 1 base clipped from V and 4 bases from J, the junction kept 7 bases outside the gene matches. With 60 Vbeta and 13 Jbeta primers, the PCR was carried out. Some clones are missing from TCRdb's copy, which holds only in-frame ones; the method was immunoSEQ multiplex PCR. The sample holds about 180,000 clones, roughly three quarters seen once. Material: PBMCs. The sequence came from a woman in her fifties or sixties in good health and CMV-seropositive. The rearrangement joins TRBV11-2 to TRBJ1-4, with 9 nucleotides matching TRBD1. The CDR3 reads CASSLVGQGIGNEKLFF. The DNA of the CDR3 is TGTGCCAGCAGCTTAGTTGGACAGGGGATCGGTAATGAAAAACTGTTTTTT.